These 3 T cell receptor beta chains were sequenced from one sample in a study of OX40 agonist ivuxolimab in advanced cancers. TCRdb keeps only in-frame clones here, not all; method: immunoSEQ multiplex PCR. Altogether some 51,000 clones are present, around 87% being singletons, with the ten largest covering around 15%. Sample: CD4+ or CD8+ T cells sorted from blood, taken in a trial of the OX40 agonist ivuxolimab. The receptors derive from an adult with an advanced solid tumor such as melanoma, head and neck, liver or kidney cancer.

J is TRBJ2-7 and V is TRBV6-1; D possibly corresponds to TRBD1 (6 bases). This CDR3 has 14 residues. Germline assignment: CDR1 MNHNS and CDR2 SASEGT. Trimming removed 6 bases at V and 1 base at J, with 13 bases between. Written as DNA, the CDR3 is TGTGCCAGCAGGGTGACAGGTACTTCCTACGAGCAGTACTTC. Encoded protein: CASRVTGTSYEQYF.

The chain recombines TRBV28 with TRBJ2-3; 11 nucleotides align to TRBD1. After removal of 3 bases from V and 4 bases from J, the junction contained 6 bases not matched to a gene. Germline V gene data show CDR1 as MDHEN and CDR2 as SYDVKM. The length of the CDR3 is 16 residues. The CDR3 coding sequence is TGTGCCAGCAGTTTTTTTCCGGGACAGGGGGCAGATACGCAGTATTTT. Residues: CASSFFPGQGADTQYF.

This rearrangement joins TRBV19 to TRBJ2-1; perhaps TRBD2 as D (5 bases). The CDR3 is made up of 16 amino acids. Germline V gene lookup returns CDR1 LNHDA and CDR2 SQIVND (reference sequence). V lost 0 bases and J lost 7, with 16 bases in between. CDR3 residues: CASSIDGRLASNEQFF. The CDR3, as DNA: TGTGCCAGTAGTATAGATGGTAGATTAGCGAGTAATGAGCAGTTCTTC.